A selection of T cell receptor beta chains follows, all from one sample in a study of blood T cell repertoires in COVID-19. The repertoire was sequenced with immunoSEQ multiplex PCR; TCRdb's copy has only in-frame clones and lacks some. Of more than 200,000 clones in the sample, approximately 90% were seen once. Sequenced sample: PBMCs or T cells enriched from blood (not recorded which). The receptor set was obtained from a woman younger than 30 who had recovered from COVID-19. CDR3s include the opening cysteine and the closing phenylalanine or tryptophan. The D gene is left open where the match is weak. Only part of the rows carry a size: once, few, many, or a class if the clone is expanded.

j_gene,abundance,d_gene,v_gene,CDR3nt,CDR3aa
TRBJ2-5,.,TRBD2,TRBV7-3,TGTGCCAGCAGCTTAACCGGGGGGGCACTGGAGACCCAGTACTTC,CASSLTGGALETQYF
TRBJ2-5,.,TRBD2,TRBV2,TGTGCCAGAGGACTAGCGGGGACCCAGTACTTC,CARGLAGTQYF
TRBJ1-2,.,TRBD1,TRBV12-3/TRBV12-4,TGTGCCAGCAGTTTCCAGGGGGCTGATGGCTACACCTTC,CASSFQGADGYTF
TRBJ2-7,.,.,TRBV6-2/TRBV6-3,TGTGCCAGCAGTTACGATCGGTACTACGAGCAGTACTTC,CASSYDRYYEQYF
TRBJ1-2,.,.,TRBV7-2,TGTGCCAGCAGCCTTGGGACAATTGACTATGGCTACACCTTC,CASSLGTIDYGYTF
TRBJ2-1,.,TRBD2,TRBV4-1,TGCGCCAGCAGCCGGGGGGCTTTTGCGGGAGGACGTGAGCAGTTCTTC,CASSRGAFAGGREQFF
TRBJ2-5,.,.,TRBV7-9,TGTGCCAGCAGCTTGTCCGGGGTCCAAGAGACCCAGTACTTC,CASSLSGVQETQYF
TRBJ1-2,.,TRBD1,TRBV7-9,TGTGCCAGCAGTCCTAAAACAGGGGATAAATCCTATGGCTACACCTTC,CASSPKTGDKSYGYTF
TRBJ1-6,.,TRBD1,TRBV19,TGTGCCAGTAAACAGGGGGTAAAGAATTCACCCCTCCACTTT,CASKQGVKNSPLHF
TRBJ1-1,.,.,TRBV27,TGTGCCAGCAGTGAGGACAGTATGAACACTGAAGCTTTCTTT,CASSEDSMNTEAFF
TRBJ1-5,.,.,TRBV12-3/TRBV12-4,TGTGCCAGCAGTTTGGAGGTCGGGGAGCCCCAGCATTTT,CASSLEVGEPQHF
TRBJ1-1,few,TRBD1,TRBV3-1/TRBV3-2,TGTGCCAGCAGCCAAGATGGGACAGATAGACGGGCAGCTTTCTTT,CASSQDGTDRRAAFF
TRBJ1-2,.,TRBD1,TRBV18,TGTGCCAGCTCACCACTGACAGGGGAGAACTATGGCTACACCTTC,CASSPLTGENYGYTF
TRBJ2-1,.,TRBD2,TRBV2,TGTGCCAGCAGGGCGGGGACTAGCGGGAGCCGGGAGCAGTTCTTC,CASRAGTSGSREQFF
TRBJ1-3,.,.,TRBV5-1,TGCGCCAGCAGCTTGGCGGAGGGCAAGGGAAACACCATATATTTT,CASSLAEGKGNTIYF
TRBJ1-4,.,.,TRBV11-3,TGTGCCAGCAGCTTAGGCGGCCGGGAGGAACTGTTTTTT,CASSLGGREELFF
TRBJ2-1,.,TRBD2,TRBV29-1,TGCAGCACAGGGACTAGCGGGAGTGGGTGGGTTATAAATGAGCAGTTCTTC,CSTGTSGSGWVINEQFF
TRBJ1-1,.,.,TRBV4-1,TGCGCCAGCAGCCAAGCGGCAGAGAGGGCTGAAGCTTTCTTT,CASSQAAERAEAFF
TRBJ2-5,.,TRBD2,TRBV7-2,TGTGCCAGCAGCTTAGTTGGAGTGGCTAGCGGCGGGCGGACCCAGTACTTC,CASSLVGVASGGRTQYF
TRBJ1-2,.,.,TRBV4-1,TGCGCCAGCAGCCAAGATTGGGCGGGACGTTATGGCTACACCTTC,CASSQDWAGRYGYTF
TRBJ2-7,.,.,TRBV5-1,TGCGCCAGCAGCCTCCGACTTTCCTACGAGCAGTACTTC,CASSLRLSYEQYF
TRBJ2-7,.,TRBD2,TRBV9,TGTGCCAGCAGCGCGACTAGCGGGGGTTTATACGAGCAGTACTTC,CASSATSGGLYEQYF
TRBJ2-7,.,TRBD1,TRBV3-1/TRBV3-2,TGTGCCAGCAGGGCTGGGACAGGGTACGAGCAGTACTTC,CASRAGTGYEQYF
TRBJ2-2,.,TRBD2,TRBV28,TGTGCCAGCAGTCCTAGGGGACTAGCGGGAGCGTATCCCGGGGAGCTGTTTTTT,CASSPRGLAGAYPGELFF
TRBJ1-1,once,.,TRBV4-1,TGCGCCAGCAGCCAAGATTATACAGGAAAAGCTTTCTTT,CASSQDYTGKAFF
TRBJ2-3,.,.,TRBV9,TGTGCCAGCAGCGTAGTCGGGAAGGATACGCAGTATTTT,CASSVVGKDTQYF
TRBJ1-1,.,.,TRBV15,TGTGCCACCAGCAGAGGGCCGTACAGGAGCGATAGGAACACTGAAGCTTTCTTT,CATSRGPYRSDRNTEAFF
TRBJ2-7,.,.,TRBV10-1,TGCGCCAGCGGTCTTACGACGGGACTCTACGAGCAGTACTTC,CASGLTTGLYEQYF
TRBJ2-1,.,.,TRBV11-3,TGTGCCAGCAGCTTATCCTTAGCGGAGAGCTCCTACAATGAGCAGTTCTTC,CASSLSLAESSYNEQFF
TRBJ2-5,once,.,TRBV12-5,TGTGCTAGTGGTTCATACAGGGAGACCCAAGAGACCCAGTACTTC,CASGSYRETQETQYF
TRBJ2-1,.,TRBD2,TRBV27,TGTGCCAGCAGTTTAAACAAGGTTTTAGCGGGAGGGGGGGATGAGCAGTTCTTC,CASSLNKVLAGGGDEQFF
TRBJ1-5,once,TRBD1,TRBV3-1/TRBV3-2,TGTGCCAGCAGCCTGGGACAGTCAAATCAGCCCCAGCATTTT,CASSLGQSNQPQHF
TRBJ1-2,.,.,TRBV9,TGTGCCAGCAGCGTAGAAGAGGGCTCGTATGGCTACACCTTC,CASSVEEGSYGYTF
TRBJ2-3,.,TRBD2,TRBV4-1,TGCGCCAGCAGCCAAGATGGTCTTCAGCTAGCGGGAGCAGATACGCAGTATTTT,CASSQDGLQLAGADTQYF
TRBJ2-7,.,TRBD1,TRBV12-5,TGTGCTAGTGGTTTGGTGGAAGGACAGGGTGGGGAGCAGTACTTC,CASGLVEGQGGEQYF
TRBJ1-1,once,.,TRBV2,TGTGCCAGCAAAGGAGGGCGGAACACTGAAGCTTTCTTT,CASKGGRNTEAFF
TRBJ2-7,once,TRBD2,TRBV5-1,TGCGCCAGCAGCTTGGTTTCGGGAGGGCCGGGCGAGCAGTACTTC,CASSLVSGGPGEQYF
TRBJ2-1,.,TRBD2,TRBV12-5,TGTGCTAGTGGTCCTAGCGGGAGTTACAATGAGCAGTTCTTC,CASGPSGSYNEQFF
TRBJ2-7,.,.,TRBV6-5,TGTGCCAGCAGTTCAATAGGGGGCTCCTACGAGCAGTACTTC,CASSSIGGSYEQYF
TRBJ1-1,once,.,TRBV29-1,TGCAGCGAGTACAGAGCACCTATTGAGGCTTTCTTT,CSEYRAPIEAFF
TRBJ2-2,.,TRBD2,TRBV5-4,TGTGCCAGCAGCTCCAGACTAGCGGGGGACACCGGGGAGCTGTTTTTT,CASSSRLAGDTGELFF
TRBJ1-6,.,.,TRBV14,TGTGCCAGCAGCCAAGATCCTAGGGGTTATGCTAATTCACCCCTCCACTTT,CASSQDPRGYANSPLHF
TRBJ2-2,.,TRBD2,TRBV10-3,TGTGCCACCTACGGGACTAATGGCACCGGGGAGCTGTTTTTT,CATYGTNGTGELFF
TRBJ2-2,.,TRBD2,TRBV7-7,TGTGCTAGCAGCTTAAAGCCACTAGCGGGAGTGGGCACCGGGGAGCTGTTTTTT,CASSLKPLAGVGTGELFF
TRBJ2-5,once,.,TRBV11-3,TGTGCCAGCAACCCTAGGACAGACCAAGAGACCCAGTACTTC,CASNPRTDQETQYF
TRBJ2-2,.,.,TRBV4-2,TGTGCCAGCAGCCCGGGGACCGGGGAGCTGTTTTTT,CASSPGTGELFF
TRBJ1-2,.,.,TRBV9,TGTGCCAGCACAGAACAGGCCGCAGTTGGCTATGGCTACACCTTC,CASTEQAAVGYGYTF
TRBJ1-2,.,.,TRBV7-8,TGTGCCAGCAGCTTAAGTGGGGGAGGGGGCTACACCTTC,CASSLSGGGGYTF
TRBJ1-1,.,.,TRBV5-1,TGCGCCAGCAGCCGGGGGAACCGGGACTACACTGAAGCTTTCTTT,CASSRGNRDYTEAFF
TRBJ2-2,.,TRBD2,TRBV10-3,TGTGCCATCGGGACTAGCGGGAGGGCCGGGTACACCGGGGAGCTGTTTTTT,CAIGTSGRAGYTGELFF
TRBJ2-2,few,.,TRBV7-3,TGTGCCAGCAGCTTAGCCGGGGACACCGGGGAGCTGTTTTTT,CASSLAGDTGELFF